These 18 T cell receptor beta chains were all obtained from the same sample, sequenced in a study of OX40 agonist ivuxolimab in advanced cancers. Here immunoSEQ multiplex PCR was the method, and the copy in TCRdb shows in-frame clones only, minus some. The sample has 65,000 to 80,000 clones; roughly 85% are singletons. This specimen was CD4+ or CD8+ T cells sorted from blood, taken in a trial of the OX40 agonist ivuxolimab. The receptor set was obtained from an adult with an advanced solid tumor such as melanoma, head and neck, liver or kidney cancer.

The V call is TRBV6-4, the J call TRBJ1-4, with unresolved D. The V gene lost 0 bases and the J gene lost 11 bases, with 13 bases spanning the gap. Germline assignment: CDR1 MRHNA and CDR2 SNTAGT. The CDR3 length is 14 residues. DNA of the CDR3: TGTGCCAGCAGTGACTCGTCGCGGTTCGGGAAACTGTTTTTT. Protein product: CASSDSSRFGKLFF.

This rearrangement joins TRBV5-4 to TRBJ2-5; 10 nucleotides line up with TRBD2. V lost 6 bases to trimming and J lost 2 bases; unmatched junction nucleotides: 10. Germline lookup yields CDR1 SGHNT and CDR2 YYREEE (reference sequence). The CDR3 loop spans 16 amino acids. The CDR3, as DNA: TGTGCCAGCACCTTTACTAGCGGGGCACAACAAGAGACCCAGTACTTC. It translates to CASTFTSGAQQETQYF.

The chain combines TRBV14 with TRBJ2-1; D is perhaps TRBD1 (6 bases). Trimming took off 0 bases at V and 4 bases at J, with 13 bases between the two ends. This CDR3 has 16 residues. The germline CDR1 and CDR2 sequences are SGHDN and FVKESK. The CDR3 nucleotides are TGTGCCAGCAGCCAAGACAGGGGAACCTTTTACAATGAGCAGTTCTTC. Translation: CASSQDRGTFYNEQFF.

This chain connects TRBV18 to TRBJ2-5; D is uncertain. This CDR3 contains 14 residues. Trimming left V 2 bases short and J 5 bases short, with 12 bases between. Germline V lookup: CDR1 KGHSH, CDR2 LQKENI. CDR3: CASSPVGPRETQYF. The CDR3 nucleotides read TGTGCCAGCTCACCAGTCGGGCCTAGGGAGACCCAGTACTTC.

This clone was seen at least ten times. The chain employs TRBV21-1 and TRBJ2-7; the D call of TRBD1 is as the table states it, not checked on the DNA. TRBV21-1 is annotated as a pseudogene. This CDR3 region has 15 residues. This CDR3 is CASGPGANSTYEQYF. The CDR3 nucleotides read TGTGCCAGCGGCCCAGGGGCGAACAGTACCTACGAGCAGTACTTC.

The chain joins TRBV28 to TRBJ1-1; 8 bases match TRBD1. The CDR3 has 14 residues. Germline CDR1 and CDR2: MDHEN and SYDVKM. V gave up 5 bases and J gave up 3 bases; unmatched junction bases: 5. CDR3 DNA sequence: TGTGCCAGCAGTCCTACAGGGGGGGACACTGAAGCTTTCTTT. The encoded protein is CASSPTGGDTEAFF.

The CDR3 nucleotides read TGTGCCAGCAGTAAACTGGACAAGACCAAAAACATTCAGTACTTC. As protein: CASSKLDKTKNIQYF. The V call is TRBV27, the J call TRBJ2-4, with D perhaps matching TRBD1 (5 bases). With 5 bases removed from V and 2 bases from J, the gap between germline ends came to 13 bases. Germline loops: CDR1 MNHEY, CDR2 SMNVEV (reference sequence). There are 15 residues in the CDR3.

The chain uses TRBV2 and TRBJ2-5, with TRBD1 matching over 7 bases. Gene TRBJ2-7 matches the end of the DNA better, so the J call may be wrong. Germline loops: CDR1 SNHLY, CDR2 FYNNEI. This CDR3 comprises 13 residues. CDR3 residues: CASLGQYSYEQYF. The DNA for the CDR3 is TGTGCCAGCCTGGGACAGTATTCCTACGAGCAGTACTTC.

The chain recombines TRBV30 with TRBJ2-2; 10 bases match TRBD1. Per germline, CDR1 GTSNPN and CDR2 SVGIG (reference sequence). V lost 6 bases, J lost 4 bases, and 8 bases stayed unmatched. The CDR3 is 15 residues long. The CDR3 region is CACHTGTGATGELFF. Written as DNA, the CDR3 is TGTGCCTGTCATACCGGGACAGGGGCCACCGGGGAGCTGTTTTTT.

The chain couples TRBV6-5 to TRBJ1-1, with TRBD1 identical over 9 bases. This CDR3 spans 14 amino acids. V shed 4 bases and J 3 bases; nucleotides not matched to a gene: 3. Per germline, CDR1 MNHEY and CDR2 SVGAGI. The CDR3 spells CASSSRTGDTEAFF. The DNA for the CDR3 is TGTGCCAGCAGTTCACGGACAGGGGACACTGAAGCTTTCTTT.

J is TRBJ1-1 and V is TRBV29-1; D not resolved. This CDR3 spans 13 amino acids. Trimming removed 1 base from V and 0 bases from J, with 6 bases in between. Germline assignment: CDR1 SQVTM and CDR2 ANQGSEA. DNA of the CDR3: TGCAGCGTTGAAGGGCAGATGAACACTGAAGCTTTCTTT. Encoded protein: CSVEGQMNTEAFF.

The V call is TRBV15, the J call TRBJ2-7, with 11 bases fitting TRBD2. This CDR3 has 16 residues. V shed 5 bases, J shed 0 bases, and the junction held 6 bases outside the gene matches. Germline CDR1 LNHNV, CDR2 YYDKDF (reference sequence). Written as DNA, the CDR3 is TGTGCCACCAGCTCCGGACTAGCGGGCTTCTCCTACGAGCAGTACTTC. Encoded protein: CATSSGLAGFSYEQYF.

The CDR3 loop is CASSLKGGQETQYF. The CDR3 coding sequence is TGCGCCAGCAGCTTGAAAGGAGGACAAGAGACCCAGTACTTC. The chain joins TRBV5-1 to TRBJ2-5, with a tentative D call TRBD2 (5 bases). This CDR3 region has 14 residues. The V and J ends lost 1 base and 2 bases respectively, with 9 bases between them. The V gene's germline CDR1 is SGHRS and CDR2 YFSETQ.

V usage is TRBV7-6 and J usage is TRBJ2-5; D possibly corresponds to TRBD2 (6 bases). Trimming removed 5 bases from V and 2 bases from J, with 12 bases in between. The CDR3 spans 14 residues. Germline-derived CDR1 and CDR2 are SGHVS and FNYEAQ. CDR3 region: CASSAGPLQETQYF. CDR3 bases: TGTGCCAGCAGCGCGGGACCCTTACAAGAGACCCAGTACTTC.

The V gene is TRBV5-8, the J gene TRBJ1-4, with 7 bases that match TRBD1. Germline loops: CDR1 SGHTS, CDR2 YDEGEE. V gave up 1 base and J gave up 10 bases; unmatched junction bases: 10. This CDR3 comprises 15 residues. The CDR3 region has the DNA TGTGCCAGCAGCTTGCCCGGGACAGATAGATCAAAACTGTTTTTT. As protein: CASSLPGTDRSKLFF.

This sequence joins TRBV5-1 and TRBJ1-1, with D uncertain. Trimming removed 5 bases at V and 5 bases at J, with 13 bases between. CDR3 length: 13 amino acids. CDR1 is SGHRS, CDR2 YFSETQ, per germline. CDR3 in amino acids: CASSYSSDTEAFF. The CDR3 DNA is TGCGCCAGCAGTTATTCCTCGGATACTGAAGCTTTCTTT.

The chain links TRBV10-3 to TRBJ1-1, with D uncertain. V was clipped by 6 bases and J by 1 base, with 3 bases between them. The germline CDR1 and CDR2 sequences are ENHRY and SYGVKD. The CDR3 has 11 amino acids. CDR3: CAIRQNTEAFF. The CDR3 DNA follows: TGTGCCATCAGACAGAACACTGAAGCTTTCTTT.

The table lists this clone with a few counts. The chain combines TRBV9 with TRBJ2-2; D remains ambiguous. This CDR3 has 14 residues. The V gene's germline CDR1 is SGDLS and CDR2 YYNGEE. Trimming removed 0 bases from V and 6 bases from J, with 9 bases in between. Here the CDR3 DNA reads TGTGCCAGCAGCGTAGACTTTGGACCCGGGGAGCTGTTTTTT. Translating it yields CASSVDFGPGELFF.